Listed below are T cell receptor beta chains from one sample, sequenced in a study of graft-versus-host responses after intestinal transplantation. Sequencing was performed with immunoSEQ multiplex PCR; in TCRdb, only in-frame clones are kept and a portion is missing. The table has approximately 70,000 clones, more than 80% seen once. Their specific antigens are unknown. The source was unstimulated CD8+ T cells sorted from spleen or lymph node cells, collected before intestinal transplant. The receptors originated from a human donor who received an intestinal transplant. Each CDR3 is given with its conserved first and last residue. Fields, in order: CDR3 protein, CDR3 DNA, clone size, V gene, D gene, J gene. A D gene is named only where the DNA matches it firmly. Not every row has a clone size; where given, it reads once, few, many or a size class.

CASSFDRGNTEAFF TGTGCCAGCAGCTTTGACAGGGGGAACACTGAAGCTTTCTTT - TRBV5-4 TRBD1 TRBJ1-1
CASSNREDGNTIYF TGTGCCAGCAGTAATCGTGAGGATGGAAACACCATATATTTT - TRBV6-1 - TRBJ1-3
CASSPDSSGANVLTF TGCGCCAGCAGCCCCGACAGCTCTGGGGCCAACGTCCTGACTTTC few TRBV4-1 - TRBJ2-6
CAWSVQGGQPQHF TGTGCCTGGAGTGTACAAGGGGGTCAGCCCCAGCATTTT - TRBV30 - TRBJ1-5
CASSLPLAHYTPPYGYTF TGTGCCAGCAGCTTACCCTTGGCCCACTACACTCCGCCTTATGGCTACACCTTC - TRBV7-2 - TRBJ1-2
CASRENQETQYF TGCGCCAGCCGCGAAAATCAAGAGACCCAGTACTTC - TRBV10-2 - TRBJ2-5
CASSYSRKGRSTEAFF TGTGCCAGCAGTTACTCGCGTAAGGGGCGGAGTACTGAAGCTTTCTTT - TRBV6-5 - TRBJ1-1
CASRTGTRNGELFF TGCGCCAGCAGGACGGGGACTAGGAACGGGGAGCTGTTTTTT - TRBV4-1 TRBD2 TRBJ2-2
CASSIGGLYNEQFF TGTGCCAGTAGTATAGGAGGGCTCTACAATGAGCAGTTCTTC - TRBV19 - TRBJ2-1
CASSQVDRGTEAFF TGCGCCAGCAGTCAAGTAGACAGGGGAACTGAAGCTTTCTTT - TRBV4-1 TRBD1 TRBJ1-1
CASTHPQRYNEQFF TGTGCCAGCACCCACCCCCAGCGATACAATGAGCAGTTCTTC - TRBV2 - TRBJ2-1
CASSQAHGTGEGIGDTEAFF TGCGCCAGCAGCCAAGCCCATGGGACAGGGGAAGGTATTGGGGACACTGAAGCTTTCTTT - TRBV4-1 TRBD1 TRBJ1-1
CASSRGLTYEQYF TGTGCCAGCAGTCGAGGACTCACCTACGAGCAGTACTTC - TRBV27 - TRBJ2-7
CASSQERSGDEQYF TGCGCCAGCAGCCAAGAGAGGAGTGGCGACGAGCAGTACTTC - TRBV4-1 - TRBJ2-7
CASSQVRTGQETQYF TGCGCCAGCAGCCAAGTTCGGACAGGGCAAGAGACCCAGTACTTC - TRBV4-1 TRBD1 TRBJ2-5
CASSLENTGYEQYF TGCGCCAGCAGCTTGGAGAATACCGGTTACGAGCAGTACTTC - TRBV5-1 - TRBJ2-7
CASGWGGITDTQYF TGTGCCAGCGGCTGGGGGGGGATCACAGATACGCAGTATTTT - TRBV9 TRBD2 TRBJ2-3
CASRGEGTEAFF TGTGCCAGCAGGGGGGAGGGCACTGAAGCTTTCTTT - TRBV27 - TRBJ1-1